The T cell receptor beta chain described here comes from a study of monozygotic twins with inflammatory bowel disease. Study-level findings and limits: Differing T cell subtypes remained indistinguishable.

The CDR3 contains 14 residues. Germline V gene lookup returns CDR1 LNHDA and CDR2 SQIVND (reference sequence). TCRdb reprocessed the 5' RACE reads and reports one entry per CDR3 protein, with no DNA. In all, the sample yields approximately 330,000 distinct CDR3 sequences. Note on this clonotype: Its antigen is unknown.

The source is a human donor with ulcerative colitis or Crohn's disease, or a healthy co-twin of an affected twin (not recorded which). Sample: blood. This chain connects TRBV19 to TRBJ2-7; TCRdb indicates TRBD1, and absent DNA this call remains unverified. This chain's CDR3 is CASSKGQISYEQYF. Full variable domain (rest looked up from reference TRBV19 and TRBJ2-7): DGGITQSPKYLFRKEGQNVTLSCEQNLNHDAMYWYRQDPGQGLRLIYYSQIVNDFQKGDIAEGYSVSREKKESFPLTVTSAQKNPTAFYLCASSKGQISYEQYFGPGTRLTVT.